These T cell receptor beta chains were read from a single sample in a study of T-cell reconstitution after alpha-beta-depleted transplantation in children. TCRdb analysed the PCR reads with MiXCR anew, one entry per CDR3 protein. Here the sample spans roughly 490,000 distinct CDR3 sequences, around 10% being singletons. The starting material was PBMCs, mostly from graft donor cells, obtained 180 days after TCRalphabeta/CD19-depleted stem cell transplant. The receptors here all came from a female patient aged 2-15 years who had a stem cell transplant for aplastic anemia, so the T cells may come from the graft donor. CDR3s include the opening cysteine and the closing phenylalanine or tryptophan. The D gene is left open where the match is weak. Not every row has a clone size; where given, it reads once, few, many or a size class.

j_call d_call v_call clone_size cdr3_nt cdr3_aa
TRBJ1-2 . TRBV12-5 few TGTGCTAGTGGTTTATCTGACAGTGATGGCTACACCTTC CASGLSDSDGYTF
TRBJ2-7 TRBD1 TRBV5-1 many TGCGCCAGCGGCCAAGGGACAGGGGGTTCGACCTACGAGCAGTACTTC CASGQGTGGSTYEQYF
TRBJ1-2 . TRBV4-1 . TGCGCCAGCAGCCAAGATCGGCGGACCCGGCACTGGAACTATGGCTACACCTTC CASSQDRRTRHWNYGYTF
TRBJ2-3 . TRBV20-1 few TGCAGTGCTAGATTGACCGGGACCGATACGCAGTATTTT CSARLTGTDTQYF
TRBJ2-7 . TRBV10-3 . TGTGCCATCAGGGGACAAGGATCTTACTACGAGCAGTACTTC CAIRGQGSYYEQYF
TRBJ2-5 . TRBV12-3/TRBV12-4 few TGTGCCAGCAGTTTACCCGTTTTCGCCCAGCGGGTCCAAGAGACCCAGTACTTC CASSLPVFAQRVQETQYF
TRBJ1-1 TRBD1 TRBV6-5 . TGTGCCAGCAGTTACAGGGGGCCAGGGGGCGCGAACACTGAAGCTTTCTTT CASSYRGPGGANTEAFF
TRBJ2-1 TRBD2 TRBV20-1 . TGCAGTGCTAGAGCCGGGAGGATAGCGGACTACAATGAGCAGTTCTTC CSARAGRIADYNEQFF
TRBJ2-3 . TRBV20-1 few TGCAGTGCTAGTCCGGGGAGCACAGATACGCAGTATTTT CSASPGSTDTQYF
TRBJ2-3 . TRBV3-1 many TGTGCCAGTAAGACGCAGTATTTT CASKTQYF
TRBJ2-6 . TRBV12-3/TRBV12-4 many TGTGCCAGCAGTTTACAGTCTGGGGCCAACGTCCTGACTTTC CASSLQSGANVLTF
TRBJ2-2 . TRBV28 many TGTGCCAGCAGTCCGGCGGGGTCCGGGGAGCTGTTTTTT CASSPAGSGELFF
TRBJ2-5 . TRBV4-3 . TGCGCCAGCAGCCAAGCGGAAGGGCCCGGAGAGACCCAGTACTTC CASSQAEGPGETQYF
TRBJ1-2 . TRBV7-9 few TGTGCCAGCAGCTTAGCGGTATCAGGGCCGACTTATGGCTACACCTTC CASSLAVSGPTYGYTF
TRBJ2-7 TRBD2 TRBV30 few TGTGCCTGGAGTGAAACTAGCGGGATCACCTACGAGCAGTACTTC CAWSETSGITYEQYF
TRBJ2-5 . TRBV24-1 . TGTGCCACCAGTGACACCGGGACCTTGTACCAAGAGACCCAGTACTTC CATSDTGTLYQETQYF
TRBJ2-1 . TRBV5-1 . TGCGCCAGCAGGGACGGAGTTGTGGATGAGCAGTTCTTC CASRDGVVDEQFF
TRBJ1-1 TRBD1 TRBV10-1 . TGCGCCAGCAGTGAGAGCTTAGGGGGCATGAACACTGAAGCTTTCTTT CASSESLGGMNTEAFF
TRBJ1-2 TRBD1 TRBV29-1 few TGCAGCGTTGAAGTAATTCTTCAGGGGGCGCTCGGCTACACCTTC CSVEVILQGALGYTF
TRBJ1-2 . TRBV14 . TGTGCCAGCAGCCCGCGGGACTCCTTAGGCTATGGCTACACCTTC CASSPRDSLGYGYTF
TRBJ2-1 . TRBV12-3/TRBV12-4 . TGTGCCAGCAGTTTCGCGGGTATCAATGAGCAGTTCTTC CASSFAGINEQFF
TRBJ1-5 . TRBV12-3/TRBV12-4 few TGTGCCAGCAGTTTCTGGCAGCCCCAGCATTTT CASSFWQPQHF
TRBJ1-2 TRBD1 TRBV7-8 . TGTGCCAGCAGCTTAGGGGCAGGGGGCCCCTATGGCTACACCTTC CASSLGAGGPYGYTF
TRBJ1-2 . TRBV12-3/TRBV12-4 few TGTGCCAGCAGTCGCACGGTTCTGCATGGCTACACCTTC CASSRTVLHGYTF
TRBJ2-6 . TRBV6-2/TRBV6-3 few TGTGCCAGCACCCCCGAGGCAGGGGGGGCCAACGTCCTGACTTTC CASTPEAGGANVLTF
TRBJ2-1 TRBD1 TRBV5-1 . TGCGGCAGCAGCCCTTCTACAGGGGTCTCCTACAATGAGCAGTTCTTC CGSSPSTGVSYNEQFF
TRBJ2-7 . TRBV11-1 few TGTGCCAGCAGCCCTGCAGGAGGGGACGAGCAGTACTTC CASSPAGGDEQYF
TRBJ2-7 . TRBV20-1 . TGCAGTGCTAGAGTTCGGGAGCAGTACTTC CSARVREQYF
TRBJ2-7 TRBD2 TRBV15 many TGTGCCACCAGCAGGACTAGCGGGCCCCTCTCCTACGAGCAGTACTTC CATSRTSGPLSYEQYF
TRBJ2-1 TRBD2 TRBV10-3 few TGTGCCATCAGTGTAAAGCGGGACCCCTACAATGAGCAGTTCTTC CAISVKRDPYNEQFF
TRBJ1-5 . TRBV6-2/TRBV6-3 . TGTGCCAGCAAATATAGCAATCAGCCCCAGCATTTT CASKYSNQPQHF
TRBJ2-3 TRBD2 TRBV11-2 few TGTGCCAGCAGCTTAGTAGGTGTGACTAGCGGGAGGGCCTGGGGAGATACGCAGTATTTT CASSLVGVTSGRAWGDTQYF
TRBJ2-5 . TRBV4-3 . TGCGCCAGCAGCCAATTTGGCGGGTACCCCCACTTC CASSQFGGYPHF
TRBJ2-2 . TRBV7-3 . TGTGCCAGCAGCTTAACCGACGTGAACACCGGGGAGCTGTTTTTT CASSLTDVNTGELFF
TRBJ2-2 TRBD1 TRBV28 . TGTGCCAGCACGCCCTCAGACAGGGGCACCGGGGAGCTGTTTTTT CASTPSDRGTGELFF
TRBJ2-4 TRBD1 TRBV12-3/TRBV12-4 few TGTGCCAGCAGGTGGGGACCACAGGGGGCTGGCGGCATTCAGTACTTC CASRWGPQGAGGIQYF
TRBJ2-4 . TRBV4-3 . TGCGCCAGCAGCCAAGATCGGGCAGGTTATGACATTCAGTACTTC CASSQDRAGYDIQYF
TRBJ2-7 TRBD2 TRBV28 few TGTGCCAGCAGCAAACTAGCGGAGGGCCAGGAGCAGTACTTC CASSKLAEGQEQYF
TRBJ2-5 TRBD2 TRBV7-2 . TGTGCCAGCAGCTTAGGTCCAGCGGGAACCTTACAAGAGACCCAGTACTTC CASSLGPAGTLQETQYF
TRBJ2-7 . TRBV6-5 . TGTGCCAGCAGTTCCTCGGGACATTCCTACGAGCAGTACTTC CASSSSGHSYEQYF
TRBJ2-1 . TRBV6-2/TRBV6-3 few TGTGCCAGCAGTTACGGGTCAATAAAAGGGGAGCTCCCTGGGAATGAGCAGTTCTTC CASSYGSIKGELPGNEQFF
TRBJ2-7 TRBD2 TRBV5-1 . TGCGCCAGCACCGAATATATGGGGACTAGCGGGATCTACGAGCAGTACTTC CASTEYMGTSGIYEQYF
TRBJ1-2 TRBD1 TRBV3-1 few TGTGCCAGCAGCCAAGTTCAGGGGGTGAACGGCTACACCTTC CASSQVQGVNGYTF
TRBJ2-1 TRBD2 TRBV6-5 few TGTGCCAGCAGTTACTTCCTAGCGGGAGGTCATGAGCAGTTCTTC CASSYFLAGGHEQFF
TRBJ2-3 . TRBV4-3 few TGCGCCAGCAGCGTCAGAGCAGATACGCAGTATTTT CASSVRADTQYF
TRBJ2-1 . TRBV5-1 . TGCGCCAGCAGCTCGGAGCCGGGGCTCGAGGGGTTCTTC CASSSEPGLEGFF
TRBJ1-6 . TRBV7-9 . TGTGCCAGCAGCTTAGACGAGGGTTCACCCCTCCACTTT CASSLDEGSPLHF
TRBJ2-2 . TRBV10-3 few TGTGCCATCAGTGTAGTGCCCGGGGAGCTGTTTTTT CAISVVPGELFF
TRBJ2-5 TRBD2 TRBV20-1 many TGCAGTGCTAGTCCCCTAGCGGGAGGACAAGAGACCCAGTACTTC CSASPLAGGQETQYF
TRBJ2-3 . TRBV5-1 many TGCGCCAGCAGCTTACGGTCGGCTAGTCTCACAGATACGCAGTATTTT CASSLRSASLTDTQYF
TRBJ2-6 . TRBV29-1 few TGCAGCGTTGAATCCCCCTCTGGGGCCAACGTCCTGACTTTC CSVESPSGANVLTF
TRBJ2-7 . TRBV7-2 . TGTGCCAGCAGCCCTACGCCTAGCCGCTACGAGCAGTACTTC CASSPTPSRYEQYF
TRBJ2-5 . TRBV28 . TGTGCCAGCAGTTTGTTTGGCGGGGACAAAGAGACCCAGTACTTC CASSLFGGDKETQYF
TRBJ1-2 . TRBV20-1 many TGCAGTGCTACGGGAGCCCCAGGGCACTATGGCTACACCTTC CSATGAPGHYGYTF
TRBJ2-1 . TRBV3-1 few TGTGCCAGCAGCTTCACCCACCAGCCCAATGAGCAGTTCTTC CASSFTHQPNEQFF
TRBJ2-1 . TRBV20-1 . TGCAGTGCTAGCCCCCTCCGAGCCTACAATGAGCAGTTCTTC CSASPLRAYNEQFF
TRBJ2-1 . TRBV12-3/TRBV12-4 . TGTGCCAGCACCCGCAGGGCTATCTCCTACAATGAGCAGTTCTTC CASTRRAISYNEQFF
TRBJ2-1 . TRBV7-2 . TGTGCCAGCAGCTTAGCAGGCGGGGCCTCCTACAATGAGCAGTTCTTC CASSLAGGASYNEQFF
TRBJ1-1 . TRBV19 few TGTGCCAGTAGTATAGGGGGCCGGCGGGACACTGAAGCTTTCTTT CASSIGGRRDTEAFF
TRBJ2-1 . TRBV20-1 . TGCAGTGCTAGAGATAATGGCAGGGGATCCTACAATGAGCAGTTCTTC CSARDNGRGSYNEQFF